This T cell receptor beta chain originates from a study of CD8 T cells in ankylosing spondylitis. As the method for making TCR beta libraries, quantitative 5'-RACE with molecular barcodes was used. TCRdb ran MiXCR on the 5' RACE reads and lists one entry per CDR3 protein. The sample has 250,000 or so distinct CDR3 sequences; under 12% are singletons. Study findings and constraints: Characteristic, it appeared, of ankylosing spondylitis blood was a TCR beta motif of eight highly homologous variants. Disease-linked clones, CD8+, were relatively rare in peripheral blood.

Concerning this clonotype: Antigen unknown.

Germline CDR1 reads LGHDT; CDR2 reads YNNKEL (reference sequence). The ends lost 1 base at V and 10 bases at J; junction bases unmatched: 10. The CDR3 runs 17 residues. The rearrangement joins TRBV3-1 to TRBJ2-1, with TRBD2 matching 13 bases. This clonotype was sampled from a male donor with ankylosing spondylitis or in good health (not recorded which). The sample consisted of blood, either unsorted or a sorted T cell fraction (not recorded which). The CDR3: CASSQVTSGGPFAEQFF. Written as DNA, the CDR3 is TGTGCCAGCAGCCAAGTGACTAGCGGGGGGCCGTTTGCGGAGCAGTTCTTC.